In its sample, the clone carrying this TCR beta chain was seen once. These data originate in a study of tumor-infiltrating lymphocytes in oesophageal squamous cell carcinoma. Trimming took off 1 base at V and 6 bases at J, with 7 bases between the two ends. The CDR3 is made up of 12 amino acids. From the PCR reads, TCRdb called clonotypes with MiXCR, one entry per CDR3 protein. The sample holds about 15,000 distinct CDR3 sequences; roughly half are singletons and the top ten take around 13%. The clonotype was recovered from a male donor with esophageal squamous cell carcinoma. The specimen was blood. The rearrangement joins TRBV12-3 or TRBV12-4 to TRBJ2-7; TRBD2 is a possible D gene (5 bases). In DNA, the CDR3 is TGTGCCAGCAGTTTAGGAGGGATCGAGCAGTACTTC. It translates to CASSLGGIEQYF.